This passage covers 11 T cell receptor beta chains from one sample sequenced in a study of radiation and T cells in renal cell carcinoma. TCRdb's table, derived via immunoSEQ multiplex PCR, lists solely in-frame clones and lacks some. The table has about 120,000 clones, roughly four fifths seen once. Time point reported: blood 2 weeks post-SBRT. Described treatment: 15 Gy SBRT to primary tumor, nephrectomy 4 weeks later. The input for sequencing was blood, taken from a patient whose treatment included radiotherapy and nephrectomy. These receptor sequences come from a woman aged 60-70 years with renal cell carcinoma.

The V and J genes are TRBV5-4 and TRBJ2-7, with D perhaps matching TRBD1 (5 bases). The CDR3 runs 15 residues. The V end was cut by 4 bases, the J end by 2 bases, with 16 bases between. Per the germline V gene, CDR1 is SGHNT and CDR2 is YYREEE (reference sequence). The CDR3 nucleotides read TGTGCCAGCAGCGGGGCGGCCCCCAACCCCTACGAGCAGTACTTC. Translating gives CASSGAAPNPYEQYF.

V gene TRBV9 combines with J gene TRBJ2-7; no reliable D call. Germline V CDR1 and CDR2: SGDLS, YYNGEE. The CDR3 totals 13 residues. The V gene lost 0 bases and the J gene lost 1 base, with 5 bases spanning the gap. CDR3 region: CASSVAPSYEQYF. The CDR3 DNA reads TGTGCCAGCAGCGTAGCTCCATCCTACGAGCAGTACTTC. Full variable domain (outside the CDR3, taken from reference TRBV9 and TRBJ2-7): DSGVTQTPKHLITATGQRVTLRCSPRSGDLSVYWYQQSLDQGLQFLIQYYNGEERAKGNILERFSAQQFPDLHSELNLSSLELGDSALYFCASSVAPSYEQYFGPGTRLTVT.

V gene TRBV6-5 combines with J gene TRBJ1-3; D is ambiguous. The V gene's germline CDR1 is MNHEY and CDR2 SVGAGI. Deletions cut 8 bases from V and 3 bases from J, with 14 bases between. The CDR3 is made up of 14 amino acids. CDR3 region: CASSGGEGGNTIYF. DNA of the CDR3: TGTGCCAGCTCGGGAGGAGAGGGTGGAAACACCATATATTTT.

The chain is built from TRBV4-2 and TRBJ2-7; tentative D call: TRBD1 (6 bases). The CDR3 runs to 15 residues. The germline V and J ends were trimmed by 0 bases and 0 bases, with 9 bases remaining between them. Germline values: CDR1 LGHNA, CDR2 YNFKEQ. The CDR3, as DNA: TGTGCCAGCAGCCAAGAAGGGGGACACTCCTACGAGCAGTACTTC. Amino acids: CASSQEGGHSYEQYF.

This clone showed up just once. This chain uses TRBV27 with TRBJ1-2; D is uncertain. This CDR3 comprises 13 residues. Trimming cost V 6 bases and J 5 bases, with 13 bases left between them. Germline loops: CDR1 MNHEY, CDR2 SMNVEV (reference sequence). The CDR3 sequence is CASSRGPSYGYTF. The CDR3 bases are TGTGCCAGCAGCCGGGGTCCTTCTTATGGCTACACCTTC.

This chain uses TRBV6-1 with TRBJ2-7; tentatively, D is TRBD2 (7 bases). CDR1 is MNHNS and CDR2 is SASEGT in the germline V gene. The CDR3 loop spans 15 amino acids. The germline V and J ends were trimmed by 7 bases and 1 base, with 17 bases remaining between them. The CDR3 region is CASMLRGRGSYEQYF. CDR3 nucleotide sequence: TGTGCCAGCATGCTTCGGGGGAGGGGGTCCTACGAGCAGTACTTC.

The V and J genes are TRBV7-9 and TRBJ2-5; D is perhaps TRBD1 or TRBD2 (6 bases each). This CDR3 comprises 15 residues. Germline CDR1 is SEHNR and CDR2 is FQNEAQ (reference sequence). Trimming took off 1 base at V and 2 bases at J, with 11 bases between the two ends. CDR3 sequence (DNA): TGTGCCAGCAGCTTAGGTTTAGGGGGGCAAGAGACCCAGTACTTC. Translating gives CASSLGLGGQETQYF. Supplemented by reference TRBV7-9 and TRBJ2-5, the full variable domain reads DTGVSQNPRHKITKRGQNVTFRCDPISEHNRLYWYRQTLGQGPEFLTYFQNEAQLEKSRLLSDRFSAERPKGSFSTLEIQRTEQGDSAMYLCASSLGLGGQETQYFGPGTRLLVL.

The V and J genes are TRBV6-1 and TRBJ1-5; D is perhaps TRBD1 (5 bases). This CDR3 spans 14 amino acids. Deletions cut 9 bases from V and 7 bases from J, with 19 bases between. CDR1 MNHNS and CDR2 SASEGT come from the germline V gene. CDR3 region: CASGSFGGGQPQHF. Written as DNA, the CDR3 is TGTGCCAGTGGGTCCTTCGGGGGGGGACAGCCCCAGCATTTT.

This clone was detected once. The J gene is TRBJ2-1, the V gene TRBV14; 7 bases are shared with TRBD2. Germline lookup yields CDR1 SGHDN and CDR2 FVKESK. Losses at the gene ends were 8 bases for V and 8 bases for J; bases not matched to a gene: 15. The CDR3 has 15 amino acids. The CDR3: CASAVNSGVSYEQFF. The CDR3, as DNA: TGTGCCAGCGCGGTCAACAGCGGGGTCTCGTATGAGCAGTTCTTC.

This clone was seen just once. Here the CDR3 reads CASSLTGTGPPQSSYEQYF. CDR3 coding DNA: TGTGCCAGCAGCTTAACCGGGACAGGGCCCCCCCAGAGCTCCTACGAGCAGTACTTC. The chain is built from TRBV2 and TRBJ2-7; 9 nucleotides match TRBD1. This CDR3 is built from 19 residues. J gave up 0 bases and V 6 bases, and 18 bases lay outside the gene matches. Germline loops: CDR1 SNHLY, CDR2 FYNNEI.

This sequence joins TRBV9 and TRBJ2-7; possible D gene TRBD2, 5 bases. The CDR3 totals 15 residues. V lost 3 bases and J lost 0, with 13 bases in between. Germline V CDR1 and CDR2: SGDLS, YYNGEE. The CDR3, as DNA: TGTGCCAGCAGCGCGGACTCCTGGAACTCCTACGAGCAGTACTTC. Protein sequence: CASSADSWNSYEQYF. Drawing the rest from reference TRBV9 and TRBJ2-7, the complete variable domain is DSGVTQTPKHLITATGQRVTLRCSPRSGDLSVYWYQQSLDQGLQFLIQYYNGEERAKGNILERFSAQQFPDLHSELNLSSLELGDSALYFCASSADSWNSYEQYFGPGTRLTVT.